This passage covers 30 T cell receptor beta chains from one sample sequenced in a study of T cells in Graves' hyperthyroidism and ophthalmopathy. Using RNA transcripts as the source, TCR beta CDR3 regions were amplified. HTBI primers were employed in a first-round RT-PCR of the TCR CDR3. Using its own MiXCR run on the multiplex PCR reads, TCRdb lists one record per CDR3 protein. The sample contains under 400,000 distinct CDR3 sequences, 15% to 20% of which appear only once. Sequences were obtained from blood. These TCRs come from a woman aged 40 to 49 with Graves' ophthalmopathy.

Many counts were recorded for this clonotype. J is TRBJ1-1 and V is TRBV11-2; possibly TRBD1 for D (5 bases). CDR1 and CDR2 from the germline V gene are SGHAT and FQNNGV. The V gene lost 3 bases and the J gene lost 7 bases, with 12 bases spanning the gap. The CDR3 has 13 residues. The CDR3 reads CASSFGGAGEAFF. As DNA, the CDR3 is TGTGCCAGCAGCTTCGGTGGGGCAGGTGAAGCTTTCTTT.

This clonotype was seen repeatedly, ten times or more. This rearrangement joins TRBV7-9 to TRBJ2-6; tentatively, D is TRBD1 or TRBD2 (5 bases each). Germline lookup yields CDR1 SEHNR and CDR2 FQNEAQ (reference sequence). This CDR3 is 16 amino acids long. The V end lost 2 bases, the J end lost 4 bases, and 12 bases lay between the germline ends. This chain's CDR3 is CASSLYWGRGANVLTF. CDR3 bases: TGTGCCAGCAGCTTATATTGGGGGAGAGGGGCCAACGTCCTGACTTTC.

This clonotype was found many times. V and J are TRBV11-3 and TRBJ1-5; 8 nucleotides match TRBD1. Germline lookup yields CDR1 SGHNT and CDR2 YENEEA. The CDR3 extends over 16 amino acids. V lost 3 bases and J lost 2; bases outside the gene matches: 6. DNA of the CDR3: TGTGCCAGCAGCTTGTATCTGACAGGGGGCAATCAGCCCCAGCATTTT. Translation: CASSLYLTGGNQPQHF. The whole variable domain, remainder taken from reference TRBV11-3 and TRBJ1-5, is EAGVVQSPRYKIIEKKQPVAFWCNPISGHNTLYWYLQNLGQGPELLIRYENEEAVDDSQLPKDRFSAERLKGVDSTLKIQPAELGDSAVYLCASSLYLTGGNQPQHFGDGTRLSIL.

This clonotype was seen repeatedly, ten times or more. V is TRBV28 and J is TRBJ1-2; maybe TRBD1 (6 bases). CDR3 size: 18 residues. Germline CDR1 and CDR2: MDHEN and SYDVKM. V was trimmed by 1 base and J by 4 bases, leaving 22 bases between them. Here the CDR3 reads CASSLSQFGQGRIYGYTF. The CDR3 coding sequence is TGTGCCAGCAGTTTATCCCAATTCGGCCAGGGGAGAATCTATGGCTACACCTTC.

This clonotype appeared many times. CDR3 sequence: CASSESVRTDTQYF. CDR3 bases: TGTGCCAGCAGTGAATCTGTCCGCACAGATACGCAGTATTTT. The chain joins TRBV2 to TRBJ2-3; D call uncertain. Germline assignment: CDR1 SNHLY and CDR2 FYNNEI. Trimming shortened V by 2 bases and J by 1 base, and 7 bases separated the two germline ends. The CDR3 consists of 14 residues.

This clonotype occurred a few times. This chain links TRBV6-1 with TRBJ1-2; D unclear. V was shortened by 6 bases and J by 3 bases, with 11 bases between the two germline ends. This CDR3 has 13 amino acids. The germline gives CDR1 MNHNS, CDR2 SASEGT. The CDR3 here is CASSNGRYYGYTF. In DNA, the CDR3 is TGTGCCAGCAGCAACGGACGGTACTATGGCTACACCTTC.

This clonotype was detected a few times. V gene TRBV6-5 combines with J gene TRBJ2-5; 15 nucleotides line up with TRBD2. In germline, CDR1 is MNHEY, CDR2 SVGAGI. With V trimmed by 2 bases and J by 4 bases, 2 bases remained unmatched. The CDR3 consists of 16 residues. The CDR3 sequence: CASSYAGLAGGETQYF. CDR3 DNA: TGTGCCAGCAGTTACGCGGGACTAGCGGGAGGAGAGACCCAGTACTTC.

This clonotype was seen repeatedly, ten times or more. The chain is built from TRBV12-3 or TRBV12-4 and TRBJ2-7; 11 nucleotides line up with TRBD2. CDR3 length: 15 residues. V gave up 4 bases and J gave up 6 bases; unmatched junction bases: 8. CDR3 bases: TGTGCCAGCAGTTCCTTACTAGCGGGAGTGGCCGAGCAGTACTTC. It encodes CASSSLLAGVAEQYF.

This clonotype was recorded at least ten times. A much more abundant neighbour one base away suggests this may be a read error. This sequence joins TRBV5-1 and TRBJ1-1; 9 positions match TRBD1. Germline V gene data show CDR1 as SGHRS and CDR2 as YFSETQ. The CDR3 runs to 15 residues. Here the CDR3 DNA reads TGCTCCAGCAGTACAGGGGGCTCGGGGAACACTGAAGCTTTCTTT. Translation gives CSSSTGGSGNTEAFF.

This clonotype has ten or more counts. The V gene is TRBV7-9, the J gene TRBJ2-5; D possibly corresponds to TRBD1 (5 bases). From germline, CDR1 is SEHNR and CDR2 FQNEAQ (reference sequence). This CDR3 spans 13 amino acids. V lost 5 bases to trimming and J lost 5 bases, with 12 bases between them. The CDR3 reads CASSPRVYETQYF. CDR3 nucleotides: TGTGCCAGCAGCCCCAGGGTGTATGAGACCCAGTACTTC.

This clonotype has ten or more counts. The V call is TRBV4-2, the J call TRBJ2-7; maybe TRBD2 (6 bases). Between the trimmed V and J ends, which lost 0 bases and 1 base, there was a span of 10 bases. CDR1 LGHNA and CDR2 YNFKEQ come from the germline V gene. This CDR3 has 15 residues. This CDR3 reads CASSQEEGRSYEQYF. In nucleotides, the CDR3 is TGTGCCAGCAGCCAAGAGGAGGGCAGATCCTACGAGCAGTACTTC.

This clonotype was detected only a few times. The rearrangement links TRBV12-3 or TRBV12-4 to TRBJ2-5; 8 positions match TRBD2. The CDR3 runs to 17 residues. Germline trimming cut 2 bases from V and 5 bases from J; bases unmatched to any gene: 13. Written as DNA, the CDR3 is TGTGCCAGCAGTTTAACTGGGACTAGTTCAATAATTGAGACCCAGTACTTC. Protein: CASSLTGTSSIIETQYF.

In its sample, this clonotype was seen many times. This sequence joins TRBV28 and TRBJ1-2; a possible D gene is TRBD1 (6 bases). V lost 6 bases to trimming and J lost 5 bases, with 10 bases between them. CDR3 length: 12 residues. Germline lookup yields CDR1 MDHEN and CDR2 SYDVKM. CDR3 protein: CASSRGGYGYTF. DNA of the CDR3: TGTGCCAGCAGCCGAGGGGGGTATGGCTACACCTTC.

This clonotype was counted ten times or more. V usage is TRBV6-5 and J usage is TRBJ2-7, with 9 bases lining up with TRBD1. Germline values: CDR1 MNHEY, CDR2 SVGAGI. CDR3 length: 15 residues. J gave up 1 base and V 2 bases, and 3 bases lay outside the gene matches. In DNA, the CDR3 is TGTGCCAGCAGTTACGGGACAGGGAAATCCTACGAGCAGTACTTC. Amino acids: CASSYGTGKSYEQYF.

The chain couples TRBV28 to TRBJ2-7, with TRBD1 identical over 10 bases. CDR3 length: 14 residues. Germline CDR1 and CDR2: MDHEN and SYDVKM. V shed 6 bases, J shed 7 bases, and the junction held 9 bases outside the gene matches. The CDR3 loop reads CASSPGQGLGEQYF. The CDR3 DNA reads TGTGCCAGCAGCCCGGGACAGGGGTTGGGGGAGCAGTACTTC.

This clonotype was counted many times. This rearrangement joins TRBV28 to TRBJ2-5, with TRBD2 as a possible D gene (6 bases). The CDR3 contains 14 residues. V dropped 6 bases and J dropped 2 bases, with 13 bases sitting between them. CDR1 is MDHEN, CDR2 SYDVKM, per germline. CDR3 amino acids: CASRTGLLQETQYF. The DNA of the CDR3 is TGTGCCAGCAGAACGGGACTCCTTCAAGAGACCCAGTACTTC. Full variable domain (rest looked up from reference TRBV28 and TRBJ2-5): DVKVTQSSRYLVKRTGEKVFLECVQDMDHENMFWYRQDPGLGLRLIYFSYDVKMKEKGDIPEGYSVSREKKERFSLILESASTNQTSMYLCASRTGLLQETQYFGPGTRLLVL.

At least ten counts were recorded for this clonotype. The V gene is TRBV6-1, the J gene TRBJ1-2; 7 bases align to TRBD1. The CDR3 spans 13 residues. Looked up from germline, CDR1 is MNHNS and CDR2 is SASEGT. V was pared by 6 bases and J by 4 bases, with 5 bases of the junction left unmatched. The CDR3 DNA sequence: TGTGCCAGCAGCATGGACAGGATCTATGGCTACACCTTC. As protein: CASSMDRIYGYTF.

This clonotype has a count of ten or more. The rearrangement uses TRBV27 and TRBJ1-3; D is perhaps TRBD1 (5 bases). This CDR3 is built from 16 residues. Germline V gene data show CDR1 as MNHEY and CDR2 as SMNVEV (reference sequence). Trimming took 3 bases from V and 4 from J, leaving 16 bases between them. CDR3 protein: CASSFTTPGQGNTIYF. CDR3 DNA: TGTGCCAGCAGTTTTACTACCCCGGGGCAGGGAAACACCATATATTTT.

This clonotype was detected many times. The chain employs TRBV7-2 and TRBJ2-2; 8 nucleotides align to TRBD2. The CDR3 totals 17 residues. J lost 5 bases, V lost 2 bases, and 10 bases had no gene match. Germline-derived CDR1 and CDR2 are SGHTA and FQGNSA. The DNA of the CDR3 is TGTGCCAGCAGCTTATCGAGGGGACTAGTGAGGACCGGGGAGCTGTTTTTT. Translated: CASSLSRGLVRTGELFF. Full variable domain (outside the CDR3, taken from reference TRBV7-2 and TRBJ2-2): GAGVSQSPSNKVTEKGKDVELRCDPISGHTALYWYRQSLGQGLEFLIYFQGNSAPDKSGLPSDRFSAERTGGSVSTLTIQRTQQEDSAVYLCASSLSRGLVRTGELFFGEGSRLTVL.

This clonotype was counted many times. This sequence joins TRBV9 and TRBJ2-7, with D unresolved. CDR3 length equals 12 residues. Trimming cost V 4 bases and J 6 bases, with 11 bases left between them. Germline CDR1 and CDR2: SGDLS and YYNGEE. The CDR3 spells CASSTSWGEQYF. The CDR3 nucleotides are TGTGCCAGCAGCACATCATGGGGCGAGCAGTACTTC.

This clonotype was detected many times. J is TRBJ1-3 and V is TRBV15, with TRBD1 matching 7 bases. CDR3 length: 16 residues. V shed 3 bases, J shed 4 bases, and the junction held 9 bases outside the gene matches. Germline V CDR1 and CDR2: LNHNV, YYDKDF (reference sequence). The CDR3: CATSRGEQGFGNTIYF. In DNA, the CDR3 is TGTGCCACCAGCAGGGGGGAACAGGGGTTCGGAAACACCATATATTTT.

This clonotype was observed at least ten times. The chain employs TRBV20-1 and TRBJ1-1; possible D gene TRBD1, 6 bases. CDR1 DFQATT and CDR2 SNEGSKA come from the germline V gene (reference sequence). This CDR3 has 12 residues. V was trimmed by 0 bases and J by 9 bases, leaving 11 bases between them. This chain's CDR3 is CSARDEGEKAFF. The CDR3 DNA sequence: TGCAGTGCTAGAGATGAGGGGGAGAAAGCTTTCTTT.

This clonotype has at least ten counts. The chain couples TRBV6-1 to TRBJ1-1, with D unclear. Trimming shortened V by 9 bases and J by 1 base, and 18 bases separated the two germline ends. This CDR3 region has 15 residues. The germline V gene encodes CDR1 MNHNS and CDR2 SASEGT. CDR3 sequence reads: CASLSREAGNTEAFF. CDR3 sequence (DNA): TGTGCCAGTCTCTCCCGGGAAGCTGGGAACACTGAAGCTTTCTTT.

In its sample, this clonotype was seen many times. This chain connects TRBV7-8 to TRBJ1-5, with D perhaps TRBD1 (5 bases). CDR3 length: 15 amino acids. Trimming shortened V by 1 base and J by 4 bases, and 11 bases separated the two germline ends. The germline gives CDR1 SGHVS, CDR2 FQNEAQ. The CDR3 loop reads CASSLGGRLNQPQHF. DNA of the CDR3: TGTGCCAGCAGCTTAGGGGGCAGATTGAATCAGCCCCAGCATTTT.

In its sample, this clonotype was seen many times. The rearrangement joins TRBV2 to TRBJ1-2; D might be TRBD1 (6 bases). Germline values: CDR1 SNHLY, CDR2 FYNNEI. V was cut by 7 bases and J by 8 bases, with 29 bases left in between. The CDR3 sequence is 17 residues long. CDR3 sequence: CASTEGGNRASRAGYTF. For the CDR3, the DNA is TGTGCCAGCACCGAAGGGGGTAATCGGGCTTCCAGGGCGGGCTACACCTTC.

Many counts were recorded for this clonotype. The genes are TRBV9 and TRBJ2-5, with no clear D. Trimming took off 0 bases at V and 5 bases at J, with 11 bases between the two ends. CDR1 is SGDLS and CDR2 is YYNGEE in the germline V gene. This CDR3 is 14 amino acids long. The CDR3 sequence: CASSVGTLGETQYF. The CDR3 DNA reads as TGTGCCAGCAGCGTAGGTACCCTAGGGGAGACCCAGTACTTC.

This clonotype was counted between two and nine times. The rearrangement joins TRBV12-3 or TRBV12-4 to TRBJ2-5; 9 bases map to TRBD2. The CDR3 covers 17 residues. V shed 4 bases and J 5 bases; nucleotides not matched to a gene: 14. CDR3 protein: CASSSGLAREWKETQYF. The CDR3 region has the DNA TGTGCCAGCAGTTCGGGACTAGCCCGGGAGTGGAAGGAGACCCAGTACTTC.

On this clonotype itself: Given a much more abundant clone one base away, this may be a read error. The rearrangement joins TRBV6-5 to TRBJ2-2; 8 bases are a match to TRBD2. This CDR3 has 16 residues. The germline V gene encodes CDR1 MNHEY and CDR2 SVGAGI. CDR3 in DNA: TGTGCCAGCAGTTACTCAAGCGGGAGAGGCACCGGGGGGCTGTTTTTT. Translating gives CASSYSSGRGTGGLFF.

The chain uses TRBV10-3 and TRBJ2-2; D is unresolved. CDR3 length: 14 amino acids. V was shortened by 3 bases and J by 4 bases, with 9 bases between the two germline ends. CDR1 ENHRY and CDR2 SYGVKD come from the germline V gene. The CDR3 loop is CAISEVWGTGELFF. In DNA, the CDR3 is TGTGCCATCAGTGAAGTCTGGGGCACCGGGGAGCTGTTTTTT.

At least ten counts were recorded for this clonotype. The V and J genes are TRBV6-5 and TRBJ2-3, with D possibly TRBD1 on 6 matching bases. This CDR3 is 14 amino acids long. V lost 5 bases and J 4 bases, leaving 13 bases between the germline ends. The germline gives CDR1 MNHEY, CDR2 SVGAGI. In DNA form, the CDR3 reads TGTGCCAGCAGTAACAGGGTGTCTGCAGATACGCAGTATTTT. Protein: CASSNRVSADTQYF.